This TCR beta chain was retrieved from a study of blood T cells in healthy people across ages. The CDR3 is made up of 13 amino acids. The V gene end was trimmed by 5 bases and the J gene end by 4 bases; junction bases not matched to a gene: 4. In germline, CDR1 is SGHTA, CDR2 FQGTGA. The individuals who served as donors were healthy Caucasians living in Russia, aged about 6 to 90. The authors ran a second PCR of roughly 6 to 12 cycles using a sample-barcoded 5' primer and a J-beta primer mix. Per sample, CDR3-containing paired-end reads numbered at least 2.5 million. TCRdb reprocessed the 5' RACE reads via MiXCR and lists one record per CDR3 protein. The sample shows some 1.8 million distinct CDR3 sequences, approximately 39% of them seen only once.

V is TRBV7-3 and J is TRBJ1-2; TRBD1 aligns across 7 bases. The receptor's source is a human donor in good health. The sample consisted of blood. DNA of the CDR3: TGTGCCAGCAGCGCGGACAGGTTCTATGGCTACACCTTC. Translation: CASSADRFYGYTF.